This T cell receptor (beta chain) was captured by sequencing in a study of T cells after yellow fever vaccination. Study outcomes and limitations: A secondary response was less intense yet reached its peak sooner, at day 5 versus 15. Subsequent to the booster, the majority of primary-vaccination clones reappeared (around 95% CD4, 88% CD8).

The TCR cDNA carried a universal primer site and UMIs from 5'RACE template switching. TCRdb reprocessed the 5' RACE reads via MiXCR and lists one record per CDR3 protein. The profile shows roughly 330,000 distinct CDR3 sequences, 4% of them singletons. Germline V lookup: CDR1 SGHTA, CDR2 FQGNSA. Trimming removed 6 bases from V and 5 bases from J; junction bases left unmatched: 8. The CDR3 extends over 14 amino acids. There are many counts of this clonotype. The antigen is not known. The rearrangement uses TRBV7-2 and TRBJ2-5, with 8 bases matching TRBD1. The TCR originated in a man aged 18 to 29 who received the YFV17D yellow fever vaccine. The input for sequencing was PBMCs, taken 5 days after the yellow fever booster vaccination. CDR3 nucleotide sequence: TGTGCCAGCAGTCCCGACAGGGGATACGAGACCCAGTACTTC. Its translation is CASSPDRGYETQYF.